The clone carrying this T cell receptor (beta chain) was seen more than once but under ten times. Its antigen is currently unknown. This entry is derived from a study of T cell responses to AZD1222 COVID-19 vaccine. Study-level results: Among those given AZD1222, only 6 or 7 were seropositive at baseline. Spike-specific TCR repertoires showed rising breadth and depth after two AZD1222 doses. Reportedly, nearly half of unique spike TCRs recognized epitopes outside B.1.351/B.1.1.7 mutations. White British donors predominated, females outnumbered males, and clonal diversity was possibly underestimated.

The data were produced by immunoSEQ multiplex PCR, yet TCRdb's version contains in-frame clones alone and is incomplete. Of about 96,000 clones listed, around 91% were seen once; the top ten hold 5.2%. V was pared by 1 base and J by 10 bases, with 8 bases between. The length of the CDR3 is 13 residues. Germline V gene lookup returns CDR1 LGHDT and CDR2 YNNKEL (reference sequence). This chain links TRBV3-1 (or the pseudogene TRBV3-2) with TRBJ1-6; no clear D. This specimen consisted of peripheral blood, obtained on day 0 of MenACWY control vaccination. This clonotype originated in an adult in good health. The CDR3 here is CASSQAVTSPLHF. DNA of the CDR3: TGTGCCAGCAGCCAAGCGGTCACGTCACCCCTCCACTTT.